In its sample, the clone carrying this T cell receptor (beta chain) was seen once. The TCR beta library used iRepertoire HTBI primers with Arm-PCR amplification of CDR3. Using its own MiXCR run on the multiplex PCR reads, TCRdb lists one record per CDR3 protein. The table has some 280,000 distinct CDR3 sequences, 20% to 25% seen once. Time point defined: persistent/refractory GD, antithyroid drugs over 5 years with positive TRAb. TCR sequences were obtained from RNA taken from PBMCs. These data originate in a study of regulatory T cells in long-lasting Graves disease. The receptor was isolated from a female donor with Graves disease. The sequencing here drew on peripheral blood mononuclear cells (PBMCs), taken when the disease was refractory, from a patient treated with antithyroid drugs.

The CDR3 bases are TGTGCCAGCAGCTTAGCAATGTCTCTGGGCGAGCAGTACTTC. Protein product: CASSLAMSLGEQYF. The V gene is TRBV11-2, the J gene TRBJ2-7; D not resolved. Germline CDR1 reads SGHAT; CDR2 reads FQNNGV. This CDR3 region has 14 residues. Trimming removed 1 base at V and 6 bases at J, with 13 bases between.